The present TCR beta chain was sequenced within a study of T cell responses to AZD1222 COVID-19 vaccine. Assay: immunoSEQ multiplex PCR; the TCRdb copy retains only in-frame clones and omits some. This sample has roughly 120,000 clones, with 88% found just once. The V and J ends lost 9 bases and 1 base, in that order; junction bases with no gene match: 6. This CDR3 is built from 14 residues. Per germline, CDR1 LNHDA and CDR2 SQIVND (reference sequence). Findings and caveats of the study: Increased Spike-specific TCR breadth and depth were observed after two AZD1222 doses.

On this clone itself: The target antigen is unknown.

The chain has TRBV19 and TRBJ1-5, with 7 bases lining up with TRBD1. The source of this sequence is an adult who received the AZD1222 COVID-19 vaccine. Here the sequenced sample was peripheral blood, taken 28 days after the second AZD1222 dose. In nucleotides, the CDR3 is TGTGCCAGCCGGAAGACAGGGAGCAATCAGCCCCAGCATTTT. It specifies CASRKTGSNQPQHF.